The next 14 T cell receptor beta chains were all read from a single sample in a study of blood T cell repertoires in COVID-19 (dated by TCRdb to between 2020 and 2021). The library was made by the immunoSEQ multiplex PCR assay. TCRdb's version of the immuneACCESS table is confined to in-frame rearrangements and falls short of the full clone set. An unresolved V gene accounts for under half of the shortfall where checked; the remainder is of unknown origin. The sample table contains 52,000 or so clones; only one count was recorded for roughly 87% of them. Clones ranked in the top ten supply more than 3% of the sample. Source material: peripheral blood. Source of these receptors: a man between 35 and 55 years old with COVID-19, enrolled during active disease.

This chain joins TRBV4-2 and TRBJ1-1, with unresolved D. In germline, CDR1 is LGHNA, CDR2 YNFKEQ. Trimming removed 0 bases from V and 1 base from J, with 12 bases in between. CDR3 length: 16 amino acids. The CDR3 reads CASSQDARVPNTEAFF. CDR3 in DNA: TGTGCCAGCAGCCAAGATGCACGGGTTCCGAACACTGAAGCTTTCTTT.

The rearrangement links TRBV27 to TRBJ1-4, with 11 bases identical to TRBD1. This CDR3 comprises 18 residues. CDR1 and CDR2 from the germline V gene are MNHEY and SMNVEV (reference sequence). V trimming: 6 bases; J trimming: 0 bases; junction bases outside the gene matches: 9. CDR3 DNA sequence: TGTGCCAGCAGGCATGGACAGGGGGCCCCTGCAACTAATGAAAAACTGTTTTTT. Translation: CASRHGQGAPATNEKLFF.

The chain couples TRBV25-1 to TRBJ1-2, with D possibly being TRBD1 (5 bases). CDR3 length equals 14 residues. V lost 3 bases, J lost 3 bases, and 11 bases lay in between. Germline V lookup: CDR1 MGHDK, CDR2 SYGVNS. The CDR3 region is CASSEGGDYYGYTF. The CDR3 nucleotides are TGTGCCAGCAGTGAGGGGGGGGACTACTATGGCTACACCTTC.

The chain combines TRBV18 with TRBJ1-3, with D unclear. The ends were cut back, 4 bases at V and 2 bases at J, with 9 bases in the middle. Per the germline V gene, CDR1 is KGHSH and CDR2 is LQKENI. The length of the CDR3 is 14 residues. CDR3 nucleotide sequence: TGTGCCAGCTCACAGTCGGAGACTGGAAACACCATATATTTT. Translation gives CASSQSETGNTIYF.

The chain employs TRBV18 and TRBJ1-2, with TRBD1 identical over 9 bases. The CDR3 has 15 amino acids. V shed 3 bases, J shed 3 bases, and the junction held 5 bases outside the gene matches. Germline assignment: CDR1 KGHSH and CDR2 LQKENI. In nucleotides, the CDR3 is TGTGCCAGCTCACCCCCGGGACAGGGATACTATGGCTACACCTTC. Encoded protein: CASSPPGQGYYGYTF.

The chain couples TRBV11-2 to TRBJ1-2; a weak D match, TRBD1 (6 bases). The CDR3 sequence is 18 residues long. CDR1 and CDR2 (germline): SGHAT, FQNNGV. V lost 4 bases and J lost 1, with 22 bases in between. The CDR3 region is CASSSYPAPQGNNYGYTF. CDR3 DNA sequence: TGTGCCAGCAGCTCCTATCCTGCCCCCCAGGGGAATAACTATGGCTACACCTTC.

This chain connects TRBV6-1 to TRBJ2-2; 7 bases fit TRBD1. The length of the CDR3 is 17 residues. Germline values: CDR1 MNHNS, CDR2 SASEGT. V lost 3 bases and J lost 0; bases outside the gene matches: 7. The CDR3 sequence: CASSDPGQPANTGELFF. Written as DNA, the CDR3 is TGTGCCAGCAGTGACCCGGGACAGCCCGCGAACACCGGGGAGCTGTTTTTT.

This clone showed up just once. The chain links TRBV29-1 to TRBJ1-1; 10 bases line up with TRBD1. J gave up 0 bases and V 7 bases, and 14 bases lay outside the gene matches. CDR1 is SQVTM, CDR2 ANQGSEA, per germline. The CDR3 extends over 17 amino acids. The DNA of the CDR3 is TGCAGCGCCCCCCCCGGGACAGGGGACCGCATGAACACTGAAGCTTTCTTT. It codes for CSAPPGTGDRMNTEAFF.

The sample holds one count of this clone. The chain combines TRBV11-3 with TRBJ2-7; possible D gene TRBD2, 5 bases. V was trimmed by 5 bases and J by 5 bases, leaving 13 bases between them. Per germline, CDR1 SGHNT and CDR2 YENEEA. The CDR3 runs to 13 residues. The CDR3 loop is CASSHTSFNEQYF. Here the CDR3 DNA reads TGTGCCAGCAGCCACACTAGTTTCAACGAGCAGTACTTC.

J is TRBJ2-1 and V is TRBV30; 7 nucleotides align to TRBD1. Trimming removed 2 bases from V and 2 bases from J; junction bases left unmatched: 3. The CDR3 length is 14 residues. Germline CDR1 reads GTSNPN; CDR2 reads SVGIG (reference sequence). CDR3 in DNA: TGTGCCTGGAGTATGCAGGGGGCCTACAATGAGCAGTTCTTC. Amino acids: CAWSMQGAYNEQFF. Looking up the rest from reference TRBV30 and TRBJ2-1 gives the full variable domain: SQTIHQWPATLVQPVGSPLSLECTVEGTSNPNLYWYRQAAGRGLQLLFYSVGIGQISSEVPQNLSASRPQDRQFILSSKKLLLSDSGFYLCAWSMQGAYNEQFFGPGTRLTVL.

The chain employs TRBV5-4 and TRBJ2-7; D remains unclear. Trimming took 1 base from V and 5 from J, leaving 7 bases between them. CDR1 is SGHNT and CDR2 is YYREEE in the germline V gene (reference sequence). This CDR3 has 12 residues. The CDR3 DNA follows: TGTGCCAGCAGCTTGTACGGAGACGAGCAGTACTTC. Its translation is CASSLYGDEQYF.

The V and J genes are TRBV4-1 and TRBJ1-4; D call uncertain. Looked up from germline, CDR1 is MGHRA and CDR2 is YSYEKL. The CDR3 length is 12 residues. V was cut by 0 bases and J by 7 bases, with 3 bases left in between. The CDR3 DNA is TGCGCCAGCAGCCAAGACCTTGAAAAACTGTTTTTT. It specifies CASSQDLEKLFF.

The chain recombines TRBV5-1 with TRBJ2-7, with D perhaps TRBD1 (6 bases). The V end lost 0 bases, the J end lost 5 bases, and 12 bases lay between the germline ends. This CDR3 has 14 amino acids. Looked up from germline, CDR1 is SGHRS and CDR2 is YFSETQ. CDR3 in amino acids: CASSLGQEGHEQYF. CDR3 bases: TGCGCCAGCAGCTTGGGACAGGAAGGACACGAGCAGTACTTC.

The chain couples TRBV10-1 to TRBJ1-5, with a tentative D call TRBD1 (5 bases). V lost 0 bases to trimming and J lost 4 bases, with 25 bases between them. The germline gives CDR1 WNHNN, CDR2 SYGVQD (reference sequence). This CDR3 contains 20 residues. The CDR3 bases are TGCGCCAGCAGTGAGTCGGGGCAGGGCCGAACTCTTGGGTGGAATCAGCCCCAGCATTTT. Translation: CASSESGQGRTLGWNQPQHF.